This T cell receptor (beta chain) was profiled in a study of blood T cell repertoires in COVID-19 (TCRdb year 2020). The study in broad terms: Samples covering the acute and convalescent phases of COVID-19 were provided by collaborators in the United States, Italy and Spain. Deeply sampled blood TCRbeta repertoires from subjects exposed to, actively infected with, or recovered from COVID-19 were included in the dataset. The samples were drawn from two sources: the first 160 participants of the ongoing ImmuneRACE study, and some 1,300 subjects contributed by 6 global collaborators. The repertoires were released in a freely available public database meant as a resource for research on the immune response to SARS-CoV-2. HLA class I and class II types, where available, came from metadata supplied by the sample provider rather than from assay-based typing. Nearly every sample came with metadata listing a de-identified subject ID, COVID-19 status, age in years and sex. The material from the prospective study consisted of cDNA or gDNA derived from T cells, B-cell-depleted T cells, or PBMCs.

The CDR3 sequence holds 13 residues, the cysteine and phenylalanine included. Of the read, only the CDR3 DNA is kept; its 39 bases are in frame from base 1. V is shortened by 3 bases, J by 5 bases, and the region joining them spans 7 bases. Overall results and qualifications from the work: The quantity of clinical and demographic metadata differed by source and by participant and was supplied without curation.

TCRbeta CDR3 regions were amplified from genomic DNA by means of the immunoSEQ Assay, a bias-controlled multiplex PCR. Per the authors' processing: The number of nucleated cells in each sample was estimated by amplification of reference gene primers within the assay. To quantify the absolute abundance of each unique TCRbeta CDR3 rearrangement, sequence reads were collapsed and filtered. For each sample, productive Simpson clonality was calculated as the square root of Simpson's diversity index across productive rearrangements. TCRdb carries this immuneACCESS record with in-frame sequences only. Its versions omit some clonotypes, under half of them owing to an unresolved V gene in the studies checked, with the rest unexplained. V, J and clone size are those of that table, while D and trimming were read from the DNA. The sample table lists about 23,000 clones, about 80% of them with a count of one. Around 50% of the sample rests with the top ten.

For this clone: The target of this receptor is not known. No base quality values were provided; no much bigger clone lies one nucleotide off.

Collaborating institutions collected whole blood in K2EDTA tubes following their own protocols. For TCRbeta analysis, collaborators shipped samples in one of three forms: frozen whole blood, isolated PBMCs, or DNA extracted from either of those sample types. The rearranged chain carries TRBV12-3 or TRBV12-4 and TRBJ2-2; the D gene cannot be resolved reliably. Sequencing was done on a sample of peripheral blood. This clonotype originated in a man aged 65-85 years with acute or convalescent COVID-19. The sequence in DNA is TGTGCCAGCAGTTTTTACAAAACCGGGGAGCTGTTTTTT. It is translated as CASSFYKTGELFF.